This is a list of T cell receptor beta chains from one sample in a study of neurological immune-mediated disorders. MiXCR, applied by TCRdb to the 5' RACE reads, yields one record per CDR3 protein. The sample carries tens of thousands of distinct CDR3 sequences, around 3.6% recorded once. The sample was PBMCs. Receptors originate from a woman aged 45-65 years with multiple sclerosis. Each CDR3 is given with its conserved first and last residue. A D gene is named only where the DNA matches it firmly. Clone size, where shown, is once, few, many, or a class for clones that have expanded.

j_gene,abundance,d_gene,v_gene,CDR3nt,CDR3aa
TRBJ2-1,many,-,TRBV6-2/TRBV6-3,TGTGCCAGCAGTTACTCCACCCTGAGGACACGCTCCTACAATGAGCAGTTCTTC,CASSYSTLRTRSYNEQFF
TRBJ1-5,many,-,TRBV19,TGTGCCAGTAGTACCCACAGACTCCGACAAATATCGGATCAGCCCCAGCATTTT,CASSTHRLRQISDQPQHF
TRBJ1-1,many,-,TRBV29-1,TGCAGCGTTGAAGACCGAACAGGGCGGGGGACTGAAGCTTTCTTT,CSVEDRTGRGTEAFF
TRBJ2-7,many,-,TRBV9,TGTGCCAGCAGCGAACGATCGGGCTACGAGCAGTACTTC,CASSERSGYEQYF
TRBJ1-5,many,TRBD1,TRBV20-1,TGCAGTGCTAGCAGAGGGGGCTCTCGGAATCAGCCCCAGCATTTT,CSASRGGSRNQPQHF
TRBJ1-5,many,-,TRBV6-2/TRBV6-3,TGTGCCAGCAGTCCCAGTTGGGGAGTGGAAGGCAATCAGCCCCAGCATTTT,CASSPSWGVEGNQPQHF
TRBJ2-7,many,TRBD1,TRBV20-1,TGCAGTGCTAGAATTCGAGAGACAGGGGGCTACGAGCAGTACTTC,CSARIRETGGYEQYF
TRBJ2-1,many,-,TRBV5-1,TGCGCCAGCAGCTTGGTAGGCCAGACGACTTACAATGAGCAGTTCTTC,CASSLVGQTTYNEQFF
TRBJ1-4,-,-,TRBV10-3,TGTGCCATCAGTGATGTGGGGAGTAAACTGTTTTTT,CAISDVGSKLFF
TRBJ2-7,many,-,TRBV6-5,TGTGCCAGCACGGCCGAGTCCTACGAGCAGTACTTC,CASTAESYEQYF
TRBJ1-3,many,-,TRBV6-2/TRBV6-3,TGTGCCAGCAGTTGGGACACTGGAAACACCATATATTTT,CASSWDTGNTIYF
TRBJ1-1,many,-,TRBV29-1,TGCAGCGCGGACAGCGGCAGGACTGAAGCTTTCTTT,CSADSGRTEAFF
TRBJ2-7,many,TRBD1,TRBV5-1,TGCGCCAGCAGCTTGTTGGGACGACAGGGGGCATCCTACGAGCAGTACTTC,CASSLLGRQGASYEQYF
TRBJ2-7,many,TRBD2,TRBV5-1,TGCGCCAGCAGCTTGGGTGAGCGGGGCTTATACGAGCAGTACTTC,CASSLGERGLYEQYF
TRBJ1-1,many,-,TRBV7-2,TGTGCCAGCAGCTACGCCAGGGGAAGTGCTGAAGCTTTCTTT,CASSYARGSAEAFF
TRBJ2-7,many,-,TRBV3-1,TGTGCCAGCAGCCAAGTGACAGGAACCGAGCAGTACTTC,CASSQVTGTEQYF
TRBJ2-7,many,TRBD1,TRBV20-1,TGCAGTGCTAACGAACAGGGGAACGAGCAGTACTTC,CSANEQGNEQYF
TRBJ2-3,many,TRBD2,TRBV2,TGTGCCAGCACTGAAGTCGCTAGCGGGGGTACGCAGTATTTT,CASTEVASGGTQYF
TRBJ2-2,many,TRBD1,TRBV5-1,TGCGCCAGCAGCTTGTTGGGACAGGGGGCGAGGAACACCGGGGAGCTGTTTTTT,CASSLLGQGARNTGELFF
TRBJ2-2,few,TRBD2,TRBV18,TGTGCCAGCTCCCAAAGCGGGGGGGCGAACACCGGGGAGCTGTTTTTT,CASSQSGGANTGELFF
TRBJ2-3,many,-,TRBV3-1,TGTGCCAGCAGCCCCAGGGGCACAGATACGCAGTATTTT,CASSPRGTDTQYF
TRBJ1-2,many,TRBD1,TRBV7-2,TGTGCCAGCAGCCGCCAGACAGGGGGTGGCTACACCTTC,CASSRQTGGGYTF
TRBJ1-1,many,-,TRBV28,TGTGCCAGCAGTTTACTCAGGAACACTGAAGCTTTCTTT,CASSLLRNTEAFF
TRBJ2-5,many,-,TRBV20-1,TGCAGTGCTAGCGTCAGGGTAGGCGAGACCCAGTACTTC,CSASVRVGETQYF
TRBJ1-4,many,-,TRBV5-5,TGTGCCAGCAGCTTATCGGGACAATCGATCGGGGAAAAACTGTTTTTT,CASSLSGQSIGEKLFF
TRBJ2-2,many,-,TRBV7-2,TGTGCCAGCAGCTTAATAGCGAACACCGGGGAGCTGTTTTTT,CASSLIANTGELFF
TRBJ1-6,many,-,TRBV27,TGTGCCAGCAGTTCTGTAACAGGGTCACCCCTCCACTTT,CASSSVTGSPLHF
TRBJ2-3,many,TRBD1,TRBV5-1,TGCGCCAGCAGCACTGGACAGGGGGCCACAGATACGCAGTATTTT,CASSTGQGATDTQYF
TRBJ2-6,many,-,TRBV6-5,TGTGCCAGCAGTTTAGGGGTCACGGCCAACGTCCTGACTTTC,CASSLGVTANVLTF
TRBJ1-1,many,-,TRBV11-2,TGTGCCAGCAGCCACCATCGAGCTTTCTTT,CASSHHRAFF
TRBJ2-5,many,-,TRBV5-1,TGCGCCAGCAGCAAGCTGGAAGGGGGAAGAGAGACCCAGTACTTC,CASSKLEGGRETQYF
TRBJ2-3,many,TRBD2,TRBV4-3,TGCGCCAGCAGCCAAGCGGGACTAGCTCCCACAGATACGCAGTATTTT,CASSQAGLAPTDTQYF
TRBJ2-5,many,TRBD2,TRBV7-2,TGTGCCAGCAGCTTAGCGCACCCACTAGCGGGGGCGGAGACCCAGTACTTC,CASSLAHPLAGAETQYF
TRBJ2-3,many,-,TRBV25-1,TGTGCCAGCAGTGAATTAGCGGCACACACAGATACGCAGTATTTT,CASSELAAHTDTQYF
TRBJ2-1,many,TRBD1,TRBV20-1,TGCAGTGCTAGAGACTTCGTACAGGGGGCTATTTACAATGAGCAGTTCTTC,CSARDFVQGAIYNEQFF
TRBJ2-1,-,TRBD2,TRBV6-2/TRBV6-3,TGTGCCAGCAGCGCAACCGGGACTAGCGGGTTAGGGCAGTTCTTC,CASSATGTSGLGQFF
TRBJ2-1,-,-,TRBV9,TGTGCCAGCTGCGACGGAGGGCGTGGCGCCTACAATGAGCAGTTCTTC,CASCDGGRGAYNEQFF
TRBJ2-1,many,-,TRBV5-6,TGTGCCAGCAGCTTGGATATCCCCTATGAGCAGTTCTTC,CASSLDIPYEQFF
TRBJ1-1,many,-,TRBV5-1,TGCGCCAGCAGCTTGCAAGTGGAGAACACTGAAGCTTTCTTT,CASSLQVENTEAFF
TRBJ1-1,many,-,TRBV27,TGTGCCAGCAGTTCGATCAGGGTTGGGGGGACTGAAGCTTTCTTT,CASSSIRVGGTEAFF
TRBJ2-1,-,-,TRBV6-2/TRBV6-3,TGTGCCAGCAGAACTCAGGGGGGTTTATGGAATGAGCAGTTCTTC,CASRTQGGLWNEQFF
TRBJ2-3,many,TRBD2,TRBV5-5,TGTGCCAGCAGCTATAGTGGTGTGTTAGCGGGGGGGCAATATTTT,CASSYSGVLAGGQYF
TRBJ1-2,many,-,TRBV20-1,TGCAGTGCTAGCTCCGGGAATGGCTACACCTTC,CSASSGNGYTF
TRBJ1-1,many,TRBD1,TRBV10-2,TGCGCCAGCAGTGAGCCTAGACAGGGGGCGGGCACTGAAGCTTTCTTT,CASSEPRQGAGTEAFF
TRBJ2-5,many,-,TRBV7-7,TGTGCTAGCAGCTTAGGCAAAGGGGGAGAGACCCAGTACTTC,CASSLGKGGETQYF
TRBJ1-1,many,-,TRBV11-2,TGTGCCAGCAGCTTAGAACAGTACACTGAAGCTTTCTTT,CASSLEQYTEAFF
TRBJ2-7,-,TRBD2,TRBV5-1,TGCGCCAGCAACCCGGGCGGGAGCTCCTACGAGCAGTACTTC,CASNPGGSSYEQYF
TRBJ2-3,-,-,TRBV20-1,TGCAGTGCTAGATTTCGTAGGTTTGGATTCACAGATACGCAGTATTTT,CSARFRRFGFTDTQYF
TRBJ2-1,many,-,TRBV3-1,TGTGCCAGCAGCCAAGTTCCGCGGGGTCAGCAGTTCTTC,CASSQVPRGQQFF
TRBJ2-3,many,-,TRBV5-6,TGTGCCAGCAGCATTCGACAGGGAGGTCCAGATACGCAGTATTTT,CASSIRQGGPDTQYF
TRBJ2-1,many,TRBD2,TRBV5-1,TGCGCCAGCAGCAGAGTAGCGGGCTCGTACAATGAGCAGTTCTTC,CASSRVAGSYNEQFF
TRBJ2-7,many,-,TRBV7-2,TGTGCCAGCAGCTTCTTTGCCGCAGGAACCTTGGGATACGAGCAGTACTTC,CASSFFAAGTLGYEQYF
TRBJ2-1,many,TRBD2,TRBV3-1,TGTGCCAGCAGCCAGTTTCCTAGCGGGGGGGTGTCCTACAATGAGCAGTTCTTC,CASSQFPSGGVSYNEQFF
TRBJ1-2,many,-,TRBV6-9,TGTGCCAGCAGTTGTAGGGCCCGACAGGACTATGGCTACACCTTC,CASSCRARQDYGYTF
TRBJ2-4,many,-,TRBV12-3/TRBV12-4,TGTGCCAGCACCTCCTTACTAGCCAAAAACATTCAGTACTTC,CASTSLLAKNIQYF